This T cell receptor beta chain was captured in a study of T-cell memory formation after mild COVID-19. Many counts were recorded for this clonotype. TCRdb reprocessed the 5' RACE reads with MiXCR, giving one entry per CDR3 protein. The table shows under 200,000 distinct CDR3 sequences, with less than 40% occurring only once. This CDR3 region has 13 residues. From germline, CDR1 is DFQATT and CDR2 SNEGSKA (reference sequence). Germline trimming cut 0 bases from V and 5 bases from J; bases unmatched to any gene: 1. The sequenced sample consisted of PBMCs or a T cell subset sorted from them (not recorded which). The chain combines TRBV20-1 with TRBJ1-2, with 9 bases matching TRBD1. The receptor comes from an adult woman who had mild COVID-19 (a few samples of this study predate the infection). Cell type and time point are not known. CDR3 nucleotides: TGCAGTGCTAGAGAGGGGACAGGGTATGGCTACACCTTC. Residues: CSAREGTGYGYTF.